This T cell receptor (beta chain) was obtained from a study of blood T cell repertoires in COVID-19. The wider study: Acute and convalescent COVID-19 samples came from the United States, Italy and Spain. In each case, the material was cDNA or gDNA derived from T cells, B-cell-depleted T cells, or PBMCs.

It was during active infection that Seattle patients were enrolled and then longitudinally followed. Trimming stripped 10 bases from V and 2 bases from J, with 15 bases between. The CDR3 extends over 13 amino acids. CDR1 SEHNR and CDR2 FQNEAQ come from the germline V gene (reference sequence). In the original workflow: The authors estimated nucleated cell counts from reference gene primer amplification. Some clones are missing from TCRdb's copy, which holds only in-frame ones; the method was immunoSEQ multiplex PCR. D and trimming come from the DNA, and the V and J calls and clone size come from that table. The sample yields about 350,000 clones, over 80% seen once.

The receptor comes from a man aged 25-40 years with COVID-19, enrolled during active disease. The sequenced sample was peripheral blood. This chain connects TRBV7-9 to TRBJ2-7; D perhaps matches TRBD1 (6 bases). The CDR3 sequence: CATQTGTTYEQYF. As DNA, the CDR3 is TGTGCCACACAAACCGGGACAACCTACGAGCAGTACTTC.